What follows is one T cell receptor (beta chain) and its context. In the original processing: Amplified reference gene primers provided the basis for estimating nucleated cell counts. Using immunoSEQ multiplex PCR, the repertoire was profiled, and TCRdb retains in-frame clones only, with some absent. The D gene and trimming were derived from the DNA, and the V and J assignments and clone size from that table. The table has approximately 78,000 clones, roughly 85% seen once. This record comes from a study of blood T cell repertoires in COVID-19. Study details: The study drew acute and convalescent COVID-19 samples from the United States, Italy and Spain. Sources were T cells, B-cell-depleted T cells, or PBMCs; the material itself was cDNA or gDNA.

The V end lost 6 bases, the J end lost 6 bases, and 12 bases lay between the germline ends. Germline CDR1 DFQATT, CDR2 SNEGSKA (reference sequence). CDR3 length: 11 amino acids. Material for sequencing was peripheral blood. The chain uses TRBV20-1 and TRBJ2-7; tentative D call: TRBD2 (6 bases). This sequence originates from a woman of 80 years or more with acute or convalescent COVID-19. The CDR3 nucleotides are TGCAGTGCCCGGCGGGGCGGCGAGCAGTACTTC. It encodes CSARRGGEQYF.